The 19 T cell receptor beta chains below were found in one sample sequenced in a study of shared clonotypes between healthy human individuals. The protocol was immunoSEQ multiplex PCR, while the TCRdb copy is restricted to in-frame clones and leaves out a portion. The sample comprises over 850,000 clones, 75% to 80% of which are singletons, and 0.4% to 0.55% rests with the top ten. Sample: memory CD4+ T cells from PBMCs. Subset noted: CD45RA-negative fraction. These receptors all come from a young man in good health. Some clones in this sample may be carry-over from other donors' samples.

The V and J genes are TRBV19 and TRBJ2-3; TRBD2 matches 14 bases. The V gene's germline CDR1 is LNHDA and CDR2 SQIVND (reference sequence). There are 16 residues in the CDR3. The V segment lost 6 bases and the J segment 1 base; nucleotides outside the gene matches: 3. The CDR3 region has the DNA TGTGCCAGTAGGCCGGGACTAGCGGGAGGCACAGATACGCAGTATTTT. Its translation: CASRPGLAGGTDTQYF.

This chain joins TRBV7-7 and TRBJ2-1; 8 positions match TRBD2. V shed 5 bases and J 4 bases; nucleotides not matched to a gene: 7. Germline V gene data show CDR1 as SSHAT and CDR2 as FNYEAQ (reference sequence). The CDR3 is 15 amino acids. CDR3 loop: CASSRAGLEYNEQFF. CDR3 bases: TGTGCCAGCAGCCGAGCGGGACTAGAGTACAATGAGCAGTTCTTC.

The CDR3 here is CASSLNRAGTDTQYF. The CDR3 DNA reads as TGTGCCAGCAGTTTGAACAGGGCGGGTACAGATACGCAGTATTTT. This chain joins TRBV28 and TRBJ2-3; TRBD1 might be the D (6 bases). Germline lookup yields CDR1 MDHEN and CDR2 SYDVKM. The CDR3 runs 15 residues. V gave up 3 bases and J gave up 3 bases, with 13 bases separating them.

The chain carries TRBV29-1 and TRBJ2-7; possibly TRBD1 for D (6 bases). Germline CDR1 SQVTM, CDR2 ANQGSEA. V was shortened by 6 bases and J by 5 bases, with 20 bases between the two germline ends. The CDR3 length is 14 residues. CDR3 protein: CSVVLGFRGDEQYF. CDR3 coding DNA: TGCAGCGTCGTCCTGGGATTCAGGGGTGACGAGCAGTACTTC.

The V call is TRBV4-2, the J call TRBJ2-1, with 9 bases aligning to TRBD2. Trimming cost V 0 bases and J 15 bases; bases outside gene matches: 9. The CDR3 is 14 residues long. Germline lookup yields CDR1 LGHNA and CDR2 YNFKEQ. The CDR3 spells CASSQDPGGRGRFF. As DNA, the CDR3 is TGTGCCAGCAGCCAAGATCCGGGCGGGAGGGGTCGGTTCTTC.

This clone was observed a single time. This chain links TRBV27 with TRBJ1-6; D is unresolved. The CDR3 totals 15 residues. The germline V gene encodes CDR1 MNHEY and CDR2 SMNVEV (reference sequence). Trimming removed 1 base at V and 4 bases at J, with 8 bases between. The CDR3, as DNA: TGTGCCAGCAGTTTATGGGCGGATTATAATTCACCCCTCCACTTT. Translated, it gives CASSLWADYNSPLHF.

This clone was counted between two and nine times. This chain connects TRBV25-1 to TRBJ1-4, with D perhaps matching TRBD1 (5 bases). The CDR3 consists of 14 residues. Trimming shortened V by 3 bases and J by 8 bases, and 13 bases separated the two germline ends. The V gene's germline CDR1 is MGHDK and CDR2 SYGVNS. CDR3 amino acids: CASSEGRVLEKLFF. In nucleotides, the CDR3 is TGTGCCAGCAGTGAGGGCAGGGTGTTGGAAAAACTGTTTTTT.

The chain employs TRBV9 and TRBJ2-1, with 13 bases aligning to TRBD2. Germline-derived CDR1 and CDR2 are SGDLS and YYNGEE. The CDR3 length is 15 residues. Germline trimming cut 2 bases from V and 8 bases from J; bases unmatched to any gene: 4. CDR3 DNA sequence: TGTGCCAGCAGCGTTACTAGCGGGAGGGCCCATGAGCAGTTCTTC. Its protein product is CASSVTSGRAHEQFF.

Points on this clone: Other DNA sequences in this specimen translate into the identical CDR3. The chain uses TRBV5-1 and TRBJ2-7, with D possibly TRBD1 on 6 matching bases. V lost 0 bases to trimming and J lost 4 bases, with 11 bases between them. The CDR3 runs to 14 residues. The germline gives CDR1 SGHRS, CDR2 YFSETQ. The DNA of the CDR3 is TGCGCCAGCAGCTTGGGGCAGGGGCTTTACGAGCAGTACTTC. It is translated as CASSLGQGLYEQYF.

This chain joins TRBV5-7 and TRBJ1-2; 7 nucleotides line up with TRBD1. TRBV5-7 is identified as an open reading frame with a role that is uncertain. J was trimmed by 6 bases and V by 4 bases; bases with no gene match: 3. This CDR3 spans 12 amino acids. In nucleotides, the CDR3 is TGTGCCAGCAGCGGGACAGTCAATGGCTACACCTTC. Translating gives CASSGTVNGYTF.

The chain recombines TRBV30 with TRBJ1-2, with D maybe TRBD1 (5 bases). Germline values: CDR1 GTSNPN, CDR2 SVGIG (reference sequence). Trimming took 1 base from V and 9 from J, leaving 9 bases between them. The CDR3 is 11 amino acids. The CDR3 DNA sequence: TGTGCCTGGAGTGAACGGACAAGCTACACCTTC. This encodes CAWSERTSYTF.

V gene TRBV18 combines with J gene TRBJ2-1; 9 bases are a match to TRBD2. V trimming: 3 bases; J trimming: 0 bases; junction bases outside the gene matches: 0. The germline gives CDR1 KGHSH, CDR2 LQKENI. The CDR3 totals 15 residues. CDR3 coding DNA: TGTGCCAGCTCACCTAGCGGGAGCTCCTACAATGAGCAGTTCTTC. Amino acid sequence: CASSPSGSSYNEQFF.

This clone was observed a handful of times. The CDR3 spells CASRIGAGVGETQYF. CDR3 bases: TGTGCCAGCAGGATTGGAGCAGGGGTGGGAGAGACCCAGTACTTC. The chain carries TRBV6-1 and TRBJ2-5, with a weak D call TRBD1 (6 bases). The CDR3 has 15 amino acids. Looked up from germline, CDR1 is MNHNS and CDR2 is SASEGT. V lost 6 bases and J lost 4, with 18 bases in between.

The CDR3 DNA sequence: TGTGCCAGCATGTCTTACTCTGGAAACACCATATATTTT. Amino acids: CASMSYSGNTIYF. V is TRBV7-6 and J is TRBJ1-3, with D unclear. Germline loops: CDR1 SGHVS, CDR2 FNYEAQ. There are 13 residues in the CDR3. Trimming left V 7 bases short and J 0 bases short, with 7 bases between.

The chain uses TRBV2 and TRBJ1-3; D not resolved. The CDR3 contains 12 residues. V lost 8 bases, J lost 4 bases, and 9 bases lay in between. Germline CDR1 SNHLY, CDR2 FYNNEI. CDR3 region: CASRALGNTIYF. CDR3 sequence (DNA): TGTGCCAGCCGGGCTCTAGGAAACACCATATATTTT.

The V call is TRBV7-9, the J call TRBJ1-2, with TRBD1 as a possible D gene (5 bases). V dropped 10 bases and J dropped 1 base, with 13 bases sitting between them. The CDR3 covers 13 residues. Germline V gene sequence: CDR1 SEHNR, CDR2 FQNEAQ (reference sequence). CDR3: CATSAGHNYGYTF. In DNA, the CDR3 is TGTGCCACTTCTGCAGGACATAACTATGGCTACACCTTC. Using reference TRBV7-9 and TRBJ1-2 for the parts outside the CDR3, the full variable domain is DTGVSQNPRHKITKRGQNVTFRCDPISEHNRLYWYRQTLGQGPEFLTYFQNEAQLEKSRLLSDRFSAERPKGSFSTLEIQRTEQGDSAMYLCATSAGHNYGYTFGSGTRLTVV.

The V call is TRBV28, the J call TRBJ1-1; D is perhaps TRBD1 (6 bases). Germline CDR1 reads MDHEN; CDR2 reads SYDVKM. CDR3 length: 13 residues. The germline V and J ends were trimmed by 2 bases and 8 bases, with 12 bases remaining between them. The CDR3 sequence is CASSLGGAGEAFF. The CDR3, as DNA: TGTGCCAGCAGTTTAGGGGGCGCCGGGGAAGCTTTCTTT.

This clone showed up just once. The J gene is TRBJ2-1, the V gene TRBV28; D is uncertain. Trimming left V 10 bases short and J 7 bases short, with 23 bases between. This CDR3 is 15 amino acids long. Germline V CDR1 and CDR2: MDHEN, SYDVKM. The CDR3 sequence: CATDKGATVRNEQFF. The CDR3, as DNA: TGTGCCACCGACAAGGGTGCCACCGTTAGGAATGAGCAGTTCTTC.

The chain couples TRBV9 to TRBJ2-3; D tentatively reads TRBD1 or TRBD2 (5 bases each). Germline lookup yields CDR1 SGDLS and CDR2 YYNGEE. The CDR3 is 15 residues long. Trimming pared 0 bases from V and 2 bases from J, leaving 10 bases between. This CDR3 reads CASSVGDLFTDTQYF. CDR3 bases: TGTGCCAGCAGCGTAGGGGACCTGTTCACAGATACGCAGTATTTT. The complete variable domain, with remaining parts taken from reference TRBV9 and TRBJ2-3, reads DSGVTQTPKHLITATGQRVTLRCSPRSGDLSVYWYQQSLDQGLQFLIQYYNGEERAKGNILERFSAQQFPDLHSELNLSSLELGDSALYFCASSVGDLFTDTQYFGPGTRLTVL.